What follows is one TCR beta chain and its context. TCRdb re-called the RT-PCR reads through MiXCR, storing one row per CDR3 protein. The sample consists of almost 700,000 distinct CDR3 sequences, 13% to 15% of them appearing once. CDR3 length equals 13 residues. The germline V and J ends were trimmed by 7 bases and 3 bases, with 15 bases remaining between them. Germline V CDR1 and CDR2: DFQATT, SNEGSKA (reference sequence). This TCR was recovered from a female donor in good health, serving as a healthy control. What was sequenced was memory CD4+ T cells from blood. The chain employs TRBV20-1 and TRBJ2-5; possibly TRBD2 for D (7 bases). CDR3: CSGGGRGKETQYF. The CDR3 DNA sequence: TGCAGTGGAGGGGGGAGGGGTAAAGAGACCCAGTACTTC.